This entry concerns a single T cell receptor beta chain. The antigen is undetermined. The record originates from a study of cytomegalovirus exposure and HLA in healthy donors. Overall study results and limits: According to an earlier analysis, most TCR beta V segments yielded productive rearrangements about 90% or about 30% of the time. More clonal expansion characterized HLA-associated TCR beta chains than equally common others in a later analysis. TCR beta sequences reportedly predicted most subjects' HLA-A and HLA-B alleles accurately.

The germline V gene encodes CDR1 SGHTA and CDR2 FQGNSA. V was clipped by 6 bases and J by 8 bases; unmatched bases: 9. The CDR3 sequence is 15 residues long. The primer mix had 60 Vbeta and 13 Jbeta primers. TCRdb keeps only in-frame clones here, not all; method: immunoSEQ multiplex PCR. The table records about 190,000 clones, roughly 80% of them present only once. What was sequenced was PBMCs. The origin of this receptor is a woman between 18 and 29 years old in good health and CMV-seronegative. This sequence joins TRBV7-2 and TRBJ2-1; 11 positions agree with TRBD2. DNA for the CDR3: TGTGCCAGCAGGCCCACTAGCGGGAGAGGCGATGAGCAGTTCTTC. As protein: CASRPTSGRGDEQFF.